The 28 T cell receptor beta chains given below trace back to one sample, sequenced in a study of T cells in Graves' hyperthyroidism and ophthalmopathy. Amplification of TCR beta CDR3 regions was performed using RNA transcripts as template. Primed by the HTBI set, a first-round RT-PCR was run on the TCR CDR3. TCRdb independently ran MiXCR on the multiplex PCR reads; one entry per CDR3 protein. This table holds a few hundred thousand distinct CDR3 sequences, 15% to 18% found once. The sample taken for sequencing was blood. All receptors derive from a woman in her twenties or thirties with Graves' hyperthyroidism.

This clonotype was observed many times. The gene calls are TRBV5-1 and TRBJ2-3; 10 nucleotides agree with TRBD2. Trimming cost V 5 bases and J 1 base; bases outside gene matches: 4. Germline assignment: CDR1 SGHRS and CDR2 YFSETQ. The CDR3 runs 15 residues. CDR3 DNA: TGCGCCAGCAGGGCTAGCGGGAGCGGCACAGATACGCAGTATTTT. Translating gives CASRASGSGTDTQYF.

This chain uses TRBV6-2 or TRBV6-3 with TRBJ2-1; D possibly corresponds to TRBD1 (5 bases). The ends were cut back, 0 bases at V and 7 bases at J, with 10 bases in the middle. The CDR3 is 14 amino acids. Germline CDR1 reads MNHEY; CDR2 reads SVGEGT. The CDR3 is CASSYSRGMNEQFF. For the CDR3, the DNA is TGTGCCAGCAGTTACTCAAGGGGTATGAATGAGCAGTTCTTC.

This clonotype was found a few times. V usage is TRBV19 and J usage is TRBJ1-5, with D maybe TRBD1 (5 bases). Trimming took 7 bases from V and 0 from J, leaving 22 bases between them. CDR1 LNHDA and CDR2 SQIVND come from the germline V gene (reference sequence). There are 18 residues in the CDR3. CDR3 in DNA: TGTGCCAGTACCGGTAACCGGGACCTTCCTAATAGCAATCAGCCCCAGCATTTT. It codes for CASTGNRDLPNSNQPQHF.

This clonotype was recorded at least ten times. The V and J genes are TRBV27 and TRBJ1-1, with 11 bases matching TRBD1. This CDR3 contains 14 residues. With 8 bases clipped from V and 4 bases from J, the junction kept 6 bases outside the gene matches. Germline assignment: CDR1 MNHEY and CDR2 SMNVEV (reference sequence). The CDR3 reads CASFPGTGGTEAFF. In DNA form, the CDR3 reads TGTGCCAGCTTCCCCGGGACAGGGGGCACTGAAGCTTTCTTT.

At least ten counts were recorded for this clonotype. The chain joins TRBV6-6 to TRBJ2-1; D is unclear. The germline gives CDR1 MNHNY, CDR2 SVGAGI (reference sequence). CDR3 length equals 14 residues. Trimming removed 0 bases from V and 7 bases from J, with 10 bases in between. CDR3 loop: CASSYSSRLNEQFF. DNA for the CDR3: TGTGCCAGCAGTTACTCGTCGCGATTAAATGAGCAGTTCTTC.

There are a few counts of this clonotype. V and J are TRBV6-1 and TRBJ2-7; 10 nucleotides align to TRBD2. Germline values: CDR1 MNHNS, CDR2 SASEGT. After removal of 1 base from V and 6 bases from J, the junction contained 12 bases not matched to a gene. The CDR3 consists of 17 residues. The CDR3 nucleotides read TGTGCCAGCAGTGAAGGTTGGGCTAGCGGGAGTTGGAGCGAGCAGTACTTC. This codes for CASSEGWASGSWSEQYF.

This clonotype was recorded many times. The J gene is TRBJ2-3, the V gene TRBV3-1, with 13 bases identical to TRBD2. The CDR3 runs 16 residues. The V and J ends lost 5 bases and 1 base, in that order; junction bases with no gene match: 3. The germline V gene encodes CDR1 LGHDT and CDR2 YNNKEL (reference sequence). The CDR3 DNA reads TGTGCCAGCAGCTGGACTAGCGGGAGAGGCACAGATACGCAGTATTTT. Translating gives CASSWTSGRGTDTQYF.

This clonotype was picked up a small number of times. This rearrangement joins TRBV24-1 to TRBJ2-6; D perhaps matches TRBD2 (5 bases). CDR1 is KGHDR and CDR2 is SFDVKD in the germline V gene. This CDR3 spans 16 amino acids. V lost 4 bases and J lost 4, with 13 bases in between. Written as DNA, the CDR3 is TGTGCCACCAGTGACGGACTTTTGACGGGGGCCAACGTCCTGACTTTC. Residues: CATSDGLLTGANVLTF.

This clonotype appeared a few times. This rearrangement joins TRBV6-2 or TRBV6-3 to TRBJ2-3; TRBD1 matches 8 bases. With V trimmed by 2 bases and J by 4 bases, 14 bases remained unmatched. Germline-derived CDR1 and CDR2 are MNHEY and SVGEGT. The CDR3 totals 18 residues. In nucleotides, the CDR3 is TGTGCCAGCAGTTACACCATCCCCGGGACAGGCAGGGCAGATACGCAGTATTTT. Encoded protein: CASSYTIPGTGRADTQYF.

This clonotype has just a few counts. The CDR3 protein is CSRTETNEKLFF. CDR3 nucleotide sequence: TGTTCCCGAACAGAAACTAATGAAAAACTGTTTTTT. The chain couples TRBV14 to TRBJ1-4, with unresolved D. Germline V lookup: CDR1 SGHDN, CDR2 FVKESK. This CDR3 spans 12 amino acids.

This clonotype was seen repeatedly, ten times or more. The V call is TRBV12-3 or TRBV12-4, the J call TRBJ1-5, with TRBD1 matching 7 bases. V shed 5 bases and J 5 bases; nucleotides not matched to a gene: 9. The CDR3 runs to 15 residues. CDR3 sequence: CASSPDRVRDQPQHF. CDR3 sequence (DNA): TGTGCCAGCAGTCCCGACAGGGTAAGGGATCAGCCCCAGCATTTT.

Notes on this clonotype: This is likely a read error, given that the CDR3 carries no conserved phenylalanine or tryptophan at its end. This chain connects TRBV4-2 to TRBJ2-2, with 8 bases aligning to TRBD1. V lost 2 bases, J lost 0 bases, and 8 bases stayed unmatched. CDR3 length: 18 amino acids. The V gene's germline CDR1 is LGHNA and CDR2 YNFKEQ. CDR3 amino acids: CASSQTYQGAANTGELFL. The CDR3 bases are TGTGCCAGCAGCCAAACTTACCAGGGGGCGGCGAACACCGGGGAGCTGTTTCTT.

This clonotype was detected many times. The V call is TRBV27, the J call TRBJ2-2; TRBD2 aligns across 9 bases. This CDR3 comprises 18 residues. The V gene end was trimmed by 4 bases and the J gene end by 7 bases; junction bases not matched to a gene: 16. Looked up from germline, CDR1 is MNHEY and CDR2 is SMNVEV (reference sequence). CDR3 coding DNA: TGTGCCAGCAGTTCAACAACGACTAGCGGAGTTGCGGACGGGGAGCTGTTTTTT. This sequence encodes CASSSTTTSGVADGELFF.

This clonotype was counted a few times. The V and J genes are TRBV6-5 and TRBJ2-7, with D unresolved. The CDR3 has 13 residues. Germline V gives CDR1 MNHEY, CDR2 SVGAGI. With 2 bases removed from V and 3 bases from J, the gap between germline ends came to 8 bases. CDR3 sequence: CASSYSSNYEQYF. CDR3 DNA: TGTGCCAGCAGTTACAGCAGCAACTACGAGCAGTACTTC.

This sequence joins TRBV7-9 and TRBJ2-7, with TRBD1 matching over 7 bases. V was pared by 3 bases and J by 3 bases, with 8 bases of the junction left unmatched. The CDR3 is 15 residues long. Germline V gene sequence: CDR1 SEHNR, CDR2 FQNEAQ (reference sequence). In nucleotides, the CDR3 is TGTGCCAGCAGCTTCTCAATGGGGGACAGCTACGAGCAGTACTTC. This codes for CASSFSMGDSYEQYF.

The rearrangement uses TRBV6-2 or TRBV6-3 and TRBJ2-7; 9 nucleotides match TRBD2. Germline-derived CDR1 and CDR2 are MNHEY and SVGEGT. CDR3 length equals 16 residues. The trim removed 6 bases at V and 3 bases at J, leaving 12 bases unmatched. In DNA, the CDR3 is TGTGCCAGCAGGCGGGGGGGACAGACCACCTTCTACGAGCAGTACTTC. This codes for CASRRGGQTTFYEQYF.

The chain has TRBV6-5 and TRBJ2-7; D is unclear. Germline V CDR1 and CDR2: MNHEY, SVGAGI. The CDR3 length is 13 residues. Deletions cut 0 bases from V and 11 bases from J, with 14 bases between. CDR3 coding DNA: TGTGCCAGCAGTTACTCGAGTGAAGGGAAGGAGTACTTC. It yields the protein CASSYSSEGKEYF.

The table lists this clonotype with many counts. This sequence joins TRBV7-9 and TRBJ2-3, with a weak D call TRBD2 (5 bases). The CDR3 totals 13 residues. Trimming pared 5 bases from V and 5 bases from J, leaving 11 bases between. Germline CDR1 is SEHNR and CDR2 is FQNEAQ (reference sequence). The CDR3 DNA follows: TGTGCCAGCAGCCCTTCACGGGGAGATACGCAGTATTTT. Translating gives CASSPSRGDTQYF. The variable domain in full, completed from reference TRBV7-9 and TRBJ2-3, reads DTGVSQNPRHKITKRGQNVTFRCDPISEHNRLYWYRQTLGQGPEFLTYFQNEAQLEKSRLLSDRFSAERPKGSFSTLEIQRTEQGDSAMYLCASSPSRGDTQYFGPGTRLTVL.

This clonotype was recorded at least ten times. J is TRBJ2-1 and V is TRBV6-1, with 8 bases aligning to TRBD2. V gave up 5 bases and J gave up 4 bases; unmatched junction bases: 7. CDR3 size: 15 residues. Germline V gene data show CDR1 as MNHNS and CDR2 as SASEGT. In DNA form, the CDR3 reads TGTGCCAGCAGTACGGGGGGGGGTCGTTACAATGAGCAGTTCTTC. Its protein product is CASSTGGGRYNEQFF.

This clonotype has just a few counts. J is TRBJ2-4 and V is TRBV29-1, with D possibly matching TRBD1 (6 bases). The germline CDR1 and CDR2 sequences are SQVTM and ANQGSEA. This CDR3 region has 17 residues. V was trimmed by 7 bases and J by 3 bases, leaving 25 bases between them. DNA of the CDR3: TGCAGCGCGCAGCTGGGACAACCACCTTGGGACAAAAACATTCAGTACTTC. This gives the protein CSAQLGQPPWDKNIQYF.

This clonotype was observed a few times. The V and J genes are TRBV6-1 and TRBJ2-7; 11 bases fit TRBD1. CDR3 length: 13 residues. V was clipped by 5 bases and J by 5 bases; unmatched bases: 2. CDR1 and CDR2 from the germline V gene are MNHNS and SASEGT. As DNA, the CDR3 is TGTGCCAGCAGTAGGACAGGGGGCCACGAGCAGTACTTC. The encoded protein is CASSRTGGHEQYF.

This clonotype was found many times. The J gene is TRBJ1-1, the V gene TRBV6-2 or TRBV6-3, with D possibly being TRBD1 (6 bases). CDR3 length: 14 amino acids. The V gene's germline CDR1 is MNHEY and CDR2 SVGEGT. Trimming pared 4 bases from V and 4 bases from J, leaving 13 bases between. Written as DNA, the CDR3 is TGTGCCAGCAGTTCTGCAGGGGCGACCACTGAAGCTTTCTTT. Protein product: CASSSAGATTEAFF.

The CDR3 spells CSAPQEGTLNTGELFF. As DNA, the CDR3 is TGCAGTGCTCCCCAGGAGGGGACCTTGAACACCGGGGAGCTGTTTTTT. The chain is built from TRBV20-1 and TRBJ2-2; tentative D call: TRBD2 (6 bases). Germline assignment: CDR1 DFQATT and CDR2 SNEGSKA (reference sequence). Trimming took off 5 bases at V and 1 base at J, with 17 bases between the two ends. The CDR3 contains 16 residues.

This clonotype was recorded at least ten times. CDR3 in DNA: TGCGCCAGCAGCTCGATAGCGGGAGATGATAATGAGCAGTTCTTC. As protein: CASSSIAGDDNEQFF. This chain links TRBV5-1 with TRBJ2-1, with 9 bases lining up with TRBD2. CDR3 length equals 15 residues. The V gene's germline CDR1 is SGHRS and CDR2 YFSETQ. Trimming removed 3 bases from V and 7 bases from J; junction bases left unmatched: 8.

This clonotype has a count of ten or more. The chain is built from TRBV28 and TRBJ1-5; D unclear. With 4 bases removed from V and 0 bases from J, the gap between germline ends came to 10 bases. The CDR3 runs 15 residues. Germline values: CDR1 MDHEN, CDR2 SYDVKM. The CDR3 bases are TGTGCCAGCAGTTCTCCCGGCCTTAGCAATCAGCCCCAGCATTTT. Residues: CASSSPGLSNQPQHF.

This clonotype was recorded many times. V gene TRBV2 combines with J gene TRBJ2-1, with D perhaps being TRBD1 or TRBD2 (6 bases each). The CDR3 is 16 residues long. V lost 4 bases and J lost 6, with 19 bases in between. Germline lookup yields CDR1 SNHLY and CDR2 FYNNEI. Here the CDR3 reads CASSVQGRRGVNEQFF. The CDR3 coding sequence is TGTGCCAGCAGTGTACAGGGACGGAGGGGGGTCAATGAGCAGTTCTTC.

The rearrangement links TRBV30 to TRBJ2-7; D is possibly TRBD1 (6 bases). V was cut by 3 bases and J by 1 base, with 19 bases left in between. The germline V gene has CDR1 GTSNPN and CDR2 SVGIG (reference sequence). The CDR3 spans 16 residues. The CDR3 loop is CAWSAQGKGLSYEQYF. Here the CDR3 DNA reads TGTGCCTGGAGCGCCCAGGGGAAAGGGCTTTCCTACGAGCAGTACTTC.

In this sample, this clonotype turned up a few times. Here the CDR3 reads CATSLPGANEKLFF. CDR3 DNA: TGTGCCACCAGCCTACCCGGGGCTAATGAAAAACTGTTTTTT. The J gene is TRBJ1-4, the V gene TRBV24-1; no reliable D call. Trimming stripped 7 bases from V and 3 bases from J, with 11 bases between. Germline CDR1 reads KGHDR; CDR2 reads SFDVKD. The CDR3 is 14 amino acids.